The rows below give T cell receptor beta chains drawn from one sample of a study of shared clonotypes between healthy human individuals. The assay was immunoSEQ multiplex PCR, and TCRdb's table has in-frame clones only and misses some. The top ten clones hold 0.3% to 0.4% of a sample with approximately 2.1 million clones, just over 90% of them seen once. Sequencing used naive CD4+ T cells from PBMCs. Receptors were obtained from a man aged 18 to 29 in good health. Some clones in this sample may be carry-over from other donors' samples. Both conserved end residues are part of each CDR3. A D gene is named only where the DNA matches it firmly. Some rows mark clone size as missing; the rest say once, few, many or name a class of expanded clone.

CASSVGTFQETQYF,TGTGCCAGCAGCGTAGGGACTTTTCAAGAGACCCAGTACTTC,TRBJ2-5,.,.,TRBV9
CASSFTGVTNEKLFF,TGTGCCAGCAGCTTTACAGGGGTAACTAATGAAAAACTGTTTTTT,TRBJ1-4,TRBD1,.,TRBV7-6
CASREQGNEQFF,TGTGCCAGCAGAGAACAGGGCAATGAGCAGTTCTTC,TRBJ2-1,.,.,TRBV2
CASSYADSTGNTIYF,TGTGCCAGCAGTTACGCGGACAGCACTGGAAACACCATATATTTT,TRBJ1-3,.,once,TRBV6-6
CAWSGNGQGKTTNEKLFF,TGTGCCTGGAGTGGAAACGGACAGGGAAAAACAACTAATGAAAAACTGTTTTTT,TRBJ1-4,TRBD1,.,TRBV30
CATSRARAGGSYEQYF,TGTGCCACCAGCAGAGCCAGAGCGGGAGGGTCGTACGAGCAGTACTTC,TRBJ2-7,TRBD2,once,TRBV15
CASSYRGGGTYEQFF,TGTGCCAGCAGTTACCGGGGGGGCGGTACCTATGAGCAGTTCTTC,TRBJ2-1,TRBD2,.,TRBV6-5
CASSPIPSGSRGDTQYF,TGTGCCAGCTCACCAATCCCTAGCGGGAGCAGGGGAGATACGCAGTATTTT,TRBJ2-3,TRBD2,.,TRBV18
CASSYSLPSGANVLTF,TGTGCCAGCAGTTACTCTCTGCCTTCTGGGGCCAACGTCCTGACTTTC,TRBJ2-6,.,.,TRBV6-5
CASSLYASNYGYTF,TGTGCCAGCAGTTTATATGCGAGTAACTATGGCTACACCTTC,TRBJ1-2,.,.,TRBV27
CAWSAGQGGSYNSPLHF,TGTGCCTGGAGTGCAGGACAGGGCGGCTCCTATAATTCACCCCTCCACTTT,TRBJ1-6,TRBD1,once,TRBV30
CASSLQAGASYEQYF,TGTGCCAGCAGTTTACAGGCAGGGGCGAGCTACGAGCAGTACTTC,TRBJ2-7,.,.,TRBV27
CASSTFGGYEQYF,TGTGCCAGCAGTACCTTCGGGGGCTACGAGCAGTACTTC,TRBJ2-7,.,.,TRBV5-6
CASSVAGVRSFEQFF,TGTGCCAGCAGCGTAGCGGGAGTGAGGTCCTTTGAGCAGTTCTTC,TRBJ2-1,TRBD2,.,TRBV7-9
CASSLINVAEAF,TGTGCCAGCAGCTTAATAAACGTGGCGGAGGCCTTC,TRBJ1-2,.,.,TRBV11-2
CASRLQGYGANVLTF,TGTGCCAGCAGACTACAGGGGTATGGGGCCAACGTCCTGACTTTC,TRBJ2-6,TRBD1,.,TRBV2
CASSLTSGRPDTQYF,TGTGCCAGCAGCTTGACTAGCGGGAGGCCAGATACGCAGTATTTT,TRBJ2-3,TRBD2,.,TRBV5-4
CASSFGGETQYF,TGTGCCAGCAGCTTTGGGGGGGAGACCCAGTACTTC,TRBJ2-5,.,.,TRBV5-6
CASSYGSASYNEQFF,TGTGCCAGCAGTTACGGTAGCGCTTCCTACAATGAGCAGTTCTTC,TRBJ2-1,.,.,TRBV6-6
CASSLVGGYSNQPQHF,TGTGCCAGCAGCTTAGTTGGGGGGTATAGCAATCAGCCCCAGCATTTT,TRBJ1-5,.,.,TRBV11-2
CASSPKRTGDTEAFF,TGTGCCAGCAGCCCCAAACGGACAGGGGACACTGAAGCTTTCTTT,TRBJ1-1,TRBD1,.,TRBV5-4
CASSTSGQETQYF,TGTGCCAGCAGCACTAGCGGCCAAGAGACCCAGTACTTC,TRBJ2-5,TRBD2,.,TRBV7-2
CASSLAGTRAYEQYF,TGTGCCAGCAGCTTGGCTGGGACTAGGGCCTACGAGCAGTACTTC,TRBJ2-7,TRBD2,.,TRBV4-2
CASSFTYEQYF,TGTGCCAGCAGCTTCACCTACGAGCAGTACTTC,TRBJ2-7,.,few,TRBV7-9
CASSLTVRHGYTF,TGCGCCAGCAGCTTAACGGTACGGCATGGCTACACCTTC,TRBJ1-2,.,.,TRBV5-1